Sequencing of this TCR beta chain was carried out in a study of Tregs in tolerant kidney transplant recipients. Details on this clone: Its target is not known.

The nonmyeloablative bone marrow transplants came from related graft donors, with transient mixed chimerism. Unstimulated regulatory T cells (CD4+CD25+CD127-), CD4+CD25- non-regulatory cells, CD4 and CD8 cells were FACS-sorted from thawed PBMCs. Repertoires were generated with immunoSEQ multiplex PCR, while TCRdb's copy carries only in-frame clones and drops some. In the table there are fewer than 95,000 clones, 80% to 95% of which are singletons. General study results and limits: Nucleotide sequences could not be compared across some patients' samples due to primer changes.

The CDR3 is 14 amino acids. Germline CDR1 reads SGHAT; CDR2 reads FQNNGV. V lost 5 bases and J lost 2; bases outside the gene matches: 0. This chain uses TRBV11-2 with TRBJ2-7; TRBD2 agrees at 13 bases. The sample here was CD4+ T cells from blood (PBMCs), taken 12 months after the transplant. This clonotype was obtained from a human patient who received a combined kidney and bone marrow transplant. Part of the T cell pool may stem from the graft donor. The CDR3 reads CASSGLAGAYEQYF. DNA of the CDR3: TGTGCCAGCAGCGGACTAGCGGGGGCCTACGAGCAGTACTTC.